This T cell receptor (beta chain) was identified during a study of immune cell composition in non-small cell lung cancer (dated by TCRdb to about 2017). Broadly, across the study: Histologic subtype, mainly lung adenocarcinoma or squamous cell carcinoma, was assigned on the basis of H&E together with p63, CK5, Napsin A and TTF-1 immunohistochemistry. TCR-beta sequencing from Adaptive Biotechnologies was done on 32 to 35 paired sets of NSCLC tumour and non-adjacent lung specimens and on roughly 24 tumour-only specimens. Supplementary cohort #1, some ten lung adenocarcinoma cases, had paired tumour/lung TCR-beta sequencing and TIL populations generated to assess tumour reactivity. Several tumour specimens with TCR-beta data were rare histological subtypes and were excluded from the subtype comparisons. The paper's findings and limits, for the study overall: Nearly half of NSCLC cases had tumour-associated clones >0.5%, with about 71% of squamous carcinomas showing such clones compared with approximately 30% of adenocarcinomas. The reactivity cohort contained only 10 or so cases, and the tumour-reactive clones were not shown to have sequences in common with the dominant in vivo tumour-associated clones. No significant correlation was found between tumour TCR-beta clonality and smoking pack-years. Across under 11 adenocarcinoma cases, TIL tumour reactivity correlated strongly with maximal tumour-associated clone frequency but not with overall clonality.

Non-adjacent lung tissue from the same patient, taken as far from the tumour as possible and at least 3 cm away, was used for the normal lung samples. Genomic DNA was extracted with the QIAamp DNA kit from frozen aliquots of unsorted single-cell suspensions. Tissues arrived within 2 hours after resection and were immediately processed into single-cell suspensions. Tissue was mechanically dissociated and enzymatically digested with DNase I, collagenase I and hyaluronidase for 25 to 30 minutes at 37 °C, then filtered and RBC-lysed. A two-step multiplex PCR amplified TCR-beta CDR3 regions from genomic DNA, and the second step of the PCR added Illumina-compatible adaptors. As a commercial immunoSEQ service, TCR-beta immunosequencing was carried out on an Illumina platform. Regarding the original processing steps: Repertoires were summarised as Top 10 Clones, the percentage of T-cell templates from the ten most frequent sequences, and productive clonality. Values of productive clonality ranged from 0 to 1, with a monoclonal population indicated by a value of 1. Tumour-associated clones, identified using log10 scatter plots, were defined as sequences that made up at least 0.1% of tumour T-cell templates and were not found in the matched non-adjacent lung. Analyses were done in GraphPad Prism7 and R, with Student's t-tests for two-group comparisons, ANOVA for stages, and linear regression for relationships. TCRdb mirrors the immuneACCESS table, restricted to in-frame sequences. Some clones are absent from its copies; in checked studies, under half trace to an unresolved V gene, and the reason for the others is unknown. V, J and clone size are taken as reported in that table, and D and trimming were inferred from the DNA itself. The sample contains more than 4,000 clones, around nine tenths of them found a single time. The ten biggest clones cover 5.8% of the sample.

The V end gives up 5 bases and the J end 1 base, leaving 7 bases in the junction not matched to a gene. From the cysteine up to the phenylalanine, the CDR3 has a length of 15 residues. Kept here is only the CDR3 DNA, which spans 45 bases and is read in frame from base 1. In the germline V gene, CDR1 corresponds to MNHEY and CDR2 to SVGAGI. On this clone itself: Its recognized antigen is unknown. No clone much larger than this one lies a single base away; base qualities are absent.

The chain links TRBV6-5 with TRBJ2-7; 8 middle bases align to TRBD1. The sequence was obtained from a human donor with non-small cell lung cancer. Some clones in this sample may be carry-over from other donors' samples. The sequencing input was non-adjacent lung tissue. DNA sequence: TGTGCCAGCAGTGCGCCGGACAGGGCATCCTACGAGCAGTACTTC. Its amino acids are CASSAPDRASYEQYF.